The 13 T cell receptor beta chains reported below all come from one sample, sequenced in a study of blood T cell repertoires in COVID-19 (dated by TCRdb to the early 2020s). Library preparation employed the immunoSEQ multiplex PCR assay. Sourced from immuneACCESS, this table was stored by TCRdb with only in-frame sequences that have V and J called. A share of the clones is absent; for the studies checked, an unresolved V gene accounts for under half, and the remainder has no known explanation. The sample table holds 250,000 to 350,000 clones, of which about 87% were seen once. Just under 9% of the sample goes to the ten largest clones. The sequenced material came from PBMCs or T cells enriched from blood (not recorded which). The receptors were gathered from a woman between 18 and 29 years old who had recovered from COVID-19.

The chain couples TRBV11-2 to TRBJ2-5; TRBD2 matches 9 bases. From germline, CDR1 is SGHAT and CDR2 FQNNGV. The CDR3 runs to 14 residues. V dropped 3 bases and J dropped 5; count of bases not matched to a gene: 4. The CDR3 DNA reads TGTGCCAGCAGCTTTGCGGGAGGGGACGAGACCCAGTACTTC. Protein product: CASSFAGGDETQYF.

The V call is TRBV7-9, the J call TRBJ2-1; tentatively, D is TRBD2 (5 bases). Germline loops: CDR1 SEHNR, CDR2 FQNEAQ (reference sequence). V shed 3 bases and J shed 8 bases, with 8 bases lying between them. The CDR3 covers 12 residues. The CDR3 here is CASSLTGDEQFF. CDR3 sequence (DNA): TGTGCCAGCAGCTTGACCGGGGATGAGCAGTTCTTC.

This chain uses TRBV28 with TRBJ1-4, with D unclear. CDR1 and CDR2 (germline): MDHEN, SYDVKM. V lost 5 bases and J 6 bases, leaving 13 bases between the germline ends. CDR3 size: 14 residues. The chain's CDR3 is CASSNTDYHEKLFF. CDR3 bases: TGTGCCAGCAGTAATACAGATTACCATGAAAAACTGTTTTTT.

The rearrangement links TRBV2 to TRBJ1-4; 7 nucleotides line up with TRBD1. The ends lost 4 bases at V and 6 bases at J; junction bases unmatched: 5. The CDR3 is 14 amino acids. Germline CDR1 and CDR2: SNHLY and FYNNEI. CDR3 sequence (DNA): TGTGCCAGCAGTGTCAGTAGGGGGCATGAAAAACTGTTTTTT. The encoded protein is CASSVSRGHEKLFF. Drawing the rest from reference TRBV2 and TRBJ1-4, the complete variable domain is EPEVTQTPSHQVTQMGQEVILRCVPISNHLYFYWYRQILGQKVEFLVSFYNNEISEKSEIFDDQFSVERPDGSNFTLKIRSTKLEDSAMYFCASSVSRGHEKLFFGSGTQLSVL.

This chain uses TRBV19 with TRBJ2-7, with 8 bases identical to TRBD1. This CDR3 region has 13 residues. Germline CDR1 reads LNHDA; CDR2 reads SQIVND (reference sequence). V lost 3 bases and J lost 5; bases outside the gene matches: 3. This chain's CDR3 is CASSMTGDNEQYF. For the CDR3, the DNA is TGTGCCAGTAGTATGACAGGGGACAACGAGCAGTACTTC.

The J gene is TRBJ1-5, the V gene TRBV2, with unresolved D. The CDR3 sequence is 15 residues long. Trimming shortened V by 8 bases and J by 3 bases, and 17 bases separated the two germline ends. CDR1 and CDR2 from the germline V gene are SNHLY and FYNNEI. The DNA for the CDR3 is TGTGCCAGCGCTAGACTCCTAGCGCCCAATCAGCCCCAGCATTTT. Translation gives CASARLLAPNQPQHF.

This chain uses TRBV7-3 with TRBJ2-7; 10 nucleotides line up with TRBD2. The V gene end was trimmed by 3 bases and the J gene end by 6 bases; junction bases not matched to a gene: 8. Germline CDR1 SGHTA, CDR2 FQGTGA. This CDR3 has 15 amino acids. The chain's CDR3 is CASSLGIAGGGEQYF. CDR3 nucleotide sequence: TGTGCCAGCAGCTTGGGAATAGCGGGGGGCGGCGAGCAGTACTTC.

The chain carries TRBV4-1 and TRBJ2-3; tentatively, D is TRBD2 (5 bases). This CDR3 is built from 17 residues. CDR1 is MGHRA, CDR2 YSYEKL, per germline. Trimming pared 1 base from V and 2 bases from J, leaving 16 bases between. The CDR3 here is CASSQVGRGGVTDTQYF. CDR3 nucleotide sequence: TGCGCCAGCAGCCAAGTGGGTCGAGGAGGTGTCACAGATACGCAGTATTTT.

This chain uses TRBV7-9 with TRBJ2-5; TRBD1 matches at 7 bases. Germline V lookup: CDR1 SEHNR, CDR2 FQNEAQ (reference sequence). V lost 5 bases and J lost 6; bases outside the gene matches: 12. This CDR3 has 15 residues. CDR3 region: CASSPGTANIKTQYF. The CDR3 DNA is TGTGCCAGCAGCCCCGGGACAGCCAATATCAAGACCCAGTACTTC.

V is TRBV19 and J is TRBJ1-1; the D gene is possibly TRBD1 (6 bases). Trimming stripped 3 bases from V and 2 bases from J, with 10 bases between. Germline CDR1 reads LNHDA; CDR2 reads SQIVND (reference sequence). The CDR3 sequence is 14 residues long. CDR3 DNA: TGTGCCAGTAGTATCTCAGGGGCCAACACTGAAGCTTTCTTT. Amino acids: CASSISGANTEAFF.

The chain employs TRBV5-3 and TRBJ2-7; TRBD2 matches at 10 bases. TRBV5-3 is an ORF; its function is uncertain. The V gene end was trimmed by 3 bases and the J gene end by 0 bases; junction bases not matched to a gene: 3. This CDR3 comprises 15 residues. CDR3 DNA: TGTGCCAGAAGCTCCGGGACTAGCGTCTCCTACGAGCAGTACTTC. Amino acid sequence: CARSSGTSVSYEQYF.

This sequence joins TRBV4-2 and TRBJ1-5; the D gene is possibly TRBD1 (5 bases). CDR3 length: 15 amino acids. Germline CDR1 LGHNA, CDR2 YNFKEQ. V was cut by 6 bases and J by 0 bases, with 12 bases left in between. The CDR3 region is CASSPRDNSNQPQHF. Written as DNA, the CDR3 is TGTGCCAGCAGTCCCAGGGATAATAGCAATCAGCCCCAGCATTTT.

The chain is built from TRBV12-3 or TRBV12-4 and TRBJ2-3, with TRBD2 matching over 10 bases. The length of the CDR3 is 13 residues. Germline trimming cut 3 bases from V and 10 bases from J; bases unmatched to any gene: 4. CDR3 sequence (DNA): TGTGCCAGCAGTTTCAGCGGGAGGGAGGCGCAGTATTTT. Its protein is CASSFSGREAQYF.